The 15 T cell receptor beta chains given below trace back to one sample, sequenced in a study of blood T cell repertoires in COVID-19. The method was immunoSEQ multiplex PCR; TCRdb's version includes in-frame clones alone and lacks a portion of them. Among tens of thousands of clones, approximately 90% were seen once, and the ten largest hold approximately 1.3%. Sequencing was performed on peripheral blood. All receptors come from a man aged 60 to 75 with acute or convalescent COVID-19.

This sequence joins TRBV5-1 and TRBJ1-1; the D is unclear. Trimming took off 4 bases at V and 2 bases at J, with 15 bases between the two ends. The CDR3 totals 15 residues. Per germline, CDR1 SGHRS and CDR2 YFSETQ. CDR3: CASSTGARHNTEAFF. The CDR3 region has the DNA TGCGCCAGCAGCACGGGAGCCAGACACAACACTGAAGCTTTCTTT. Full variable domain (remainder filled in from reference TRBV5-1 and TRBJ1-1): KAGVTQTPRYLIKTRGQQVTLSCSPISGHRSVSWYQQTPGQGLQFLFEYFSETQRNKGNFPGRFSGRQFSNSRSEMNVSTLELGDSALYLCASSTGARHNTEAFFGQGTRLTVV.

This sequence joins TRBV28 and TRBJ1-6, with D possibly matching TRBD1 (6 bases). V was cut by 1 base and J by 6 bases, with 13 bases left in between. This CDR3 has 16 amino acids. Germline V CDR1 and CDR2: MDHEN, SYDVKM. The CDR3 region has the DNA TGTGCCAGCAGTTTATTGGTGGGACAAGGTAATTCACCCCTCCACTTT. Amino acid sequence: CASSLLVGQGNSPLHF.

Here the CDR3 DNA reads TGCAGCGTTGAATGGGGCGGGAGCCGGTCCTCCTACGAGCAGTACTTC. This codes for CSVEWGGSRSSYEQYF. This chain connects TRBV29-1 to TRBJ2-7; 7 bases line up with TRBD2. V was pared by 2 bases and J by 0 bases, with 10 bases of the junction left unmatched. Germline V CDR1 and CDR2: SQVTM, ANQGSEA. The CDR3 has 16 amino acids.

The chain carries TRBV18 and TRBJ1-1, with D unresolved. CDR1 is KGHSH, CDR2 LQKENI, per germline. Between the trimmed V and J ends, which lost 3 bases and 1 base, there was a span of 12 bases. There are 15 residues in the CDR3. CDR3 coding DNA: TGTGCCAGCTCACCTGGAGTGAGGGCGAACACTGAAGCTTTCTTT. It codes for CASSPGVRANTEAFF.

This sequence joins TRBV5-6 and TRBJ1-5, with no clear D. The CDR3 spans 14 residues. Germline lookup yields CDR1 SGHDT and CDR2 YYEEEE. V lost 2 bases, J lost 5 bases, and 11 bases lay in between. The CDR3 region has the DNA TGTGCCAGCAGCTTAATGTCGGGATATCAGCCCCAGCATTTT. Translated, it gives CASSLMSGYQPQHF.

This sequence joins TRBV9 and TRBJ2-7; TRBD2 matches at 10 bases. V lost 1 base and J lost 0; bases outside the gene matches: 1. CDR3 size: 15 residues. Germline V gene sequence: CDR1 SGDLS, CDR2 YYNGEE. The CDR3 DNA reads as TGTGCCAGCAGCGTAAGCGGGAGGGCCTCCTACGAGCAGTACTTC. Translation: CASSVSGRASYEQYF.

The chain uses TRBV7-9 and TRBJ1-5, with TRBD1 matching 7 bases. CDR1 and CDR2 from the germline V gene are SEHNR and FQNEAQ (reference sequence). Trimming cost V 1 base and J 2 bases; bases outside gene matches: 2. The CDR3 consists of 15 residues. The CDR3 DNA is TGTGCCAGCAGCTTAGGAGGACAGGGCAATCAGCCCCAGCATTTT. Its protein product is CASSLGGQGNQPQHF.

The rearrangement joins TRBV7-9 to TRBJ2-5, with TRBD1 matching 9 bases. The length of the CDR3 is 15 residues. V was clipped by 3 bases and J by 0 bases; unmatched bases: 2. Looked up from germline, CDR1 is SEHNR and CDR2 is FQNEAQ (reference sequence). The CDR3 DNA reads TGTGCCAGCAGCTTCGGACAGGGGTACCAAGAGACCCAGTACTTC. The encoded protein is CASSFGQGYQETQYF.

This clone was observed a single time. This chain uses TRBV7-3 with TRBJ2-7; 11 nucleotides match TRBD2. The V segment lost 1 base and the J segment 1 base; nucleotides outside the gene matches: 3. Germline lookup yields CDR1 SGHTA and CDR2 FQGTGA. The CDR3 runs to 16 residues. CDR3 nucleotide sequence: TGTGCCAGCAGCTTAATGGGACTAGCGGATTCCTACGAGCAGTACTTC. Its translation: CASSLMGLADSYEQYF. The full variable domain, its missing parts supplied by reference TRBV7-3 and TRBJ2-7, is GAGVSQTPSNKVTEKGKYVELRCDPISGHTALYWYRQSLGQGPEFLIYFQGTGAADDSGLPNDRFFAVRPEGSVSTLKIQRTERGDSAVYLCASSLMGLADSYEQYFGPGTRLTVT.

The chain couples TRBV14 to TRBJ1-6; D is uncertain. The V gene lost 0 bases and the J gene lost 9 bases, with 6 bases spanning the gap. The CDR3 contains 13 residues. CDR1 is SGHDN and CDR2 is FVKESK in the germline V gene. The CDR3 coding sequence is TGTGCCAGCAGCCAAGAATCGTTTTCACCCCTCCACTTT. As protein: CASSQESFSPLHF.

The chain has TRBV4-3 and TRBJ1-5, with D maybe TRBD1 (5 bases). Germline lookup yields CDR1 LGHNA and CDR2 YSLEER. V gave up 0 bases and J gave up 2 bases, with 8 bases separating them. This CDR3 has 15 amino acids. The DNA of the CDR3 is TGCGCCAGCAGCCAAGATCAGGGTCGCAATCAGCCCCAGCATTTT. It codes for CASSQDQGRNQPQHF.

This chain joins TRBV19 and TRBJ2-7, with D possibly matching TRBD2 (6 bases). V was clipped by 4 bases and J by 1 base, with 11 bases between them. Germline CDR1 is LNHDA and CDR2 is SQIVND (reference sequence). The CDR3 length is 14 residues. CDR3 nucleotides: TGTGCCAGTAGTACCGGGAGTCGGTCCTACGAGCAGTACTTC. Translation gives CASSTGSRSYEQYF.

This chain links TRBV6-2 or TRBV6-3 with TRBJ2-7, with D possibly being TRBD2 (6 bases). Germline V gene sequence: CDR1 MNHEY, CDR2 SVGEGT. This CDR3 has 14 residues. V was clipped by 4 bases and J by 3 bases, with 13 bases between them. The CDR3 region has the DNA TGTGCCAGCAGTTCCGCGGGATTTAGCTACGAGCAGTACTTC. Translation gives CASSSAGFSYEQYF.

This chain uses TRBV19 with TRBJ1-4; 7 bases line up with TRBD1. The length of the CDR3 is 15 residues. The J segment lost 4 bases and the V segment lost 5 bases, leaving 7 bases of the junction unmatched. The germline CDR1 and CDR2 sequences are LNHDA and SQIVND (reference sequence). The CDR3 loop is CASSGVRQGNEKLFF. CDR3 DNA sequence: TGTGCCAGTAGTGGGGTCCGACAGGGTAATGAAAAACTGTTTTTT.

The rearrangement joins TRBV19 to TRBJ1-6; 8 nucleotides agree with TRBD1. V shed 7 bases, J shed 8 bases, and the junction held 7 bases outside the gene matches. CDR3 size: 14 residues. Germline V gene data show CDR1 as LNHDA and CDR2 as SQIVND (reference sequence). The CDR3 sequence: CASNRGRQDSPLHF. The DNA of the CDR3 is TGTGCCAGTAACAGGGGGAGGCAGGATTCACCCCTCCACTTT.